Shown below are 27 T cell receptor beta chains from a single sample sequenced in a study of T cells in localized non-small cell lung cancer (dated by TCRdb to 2018 to 2020). Library preparation employed the immunoSEQ multiplex PCR assay. TCRdb re-hosts the immuneACCESS table, in-frame sequences only. Its copies lack some clones; in the studies checked, an unresolved V gene accounts for under half of them, and the cause for the rest is not known. In this sample the table shows some 41,000 clones, approximately 80% of which occur a single time. The ten most abundant clones make up about 8% of the sample. The material was PBMCs, obtained before any cancer treatment. Receptors originate from a man aged 40 to 69 with stage II lung adenocarcinoma.

The chain couples TRBV5-1 to TRBJ2-2, with D possibly TRBD2 on 5 matching bases. The CDR3 has 14 residues. The V gene's germline CDR1 is SGHRS and CDR2 YFSETQ. V was cut by 1 base and J by 4 bases, with 8 bases left in between. The CDR3 region is CASSLSGSTGELFF. CDR3 bases: TGCGCCAGCAGCTTGTCGGGATCCACCGGGGAGCTGTTTTTT.

The chain carries TRBV30 and TRBJ1-5; TRBD1 aligns across 11 bases. CDR1 and CDR2 (germline): GTSNPN, SVGIG (reference sequence). The CDR3 has 15 amino acids. J was trimmed by 1 base and V by 3 bases; bases with no gene match: 2. The CDR3 bases are TGTGCCTGGAGAGGACAGGGGGCGAGCAATCAGCCCCAGCATTTT. Residues: CAWRGQGASNQPQHF.

The chain employs TRBV6-1 and TRBJ1-5; D may be TRBD1 (6 bases). Trimming took 6 bases from V and 11 from J, leaving 20 bases between them. CDR3 length equals 14 residues. CDR1 is MNHNS, CDR2 SASEGT, per germline. CDR3 DNA: TGTGCCAGCAGCCCTTGGCAGGGTGAGGGGGCCCAGCATTTT. Translation: CASSPWQGEGAQHF.

The chain employs TRBV6-1 and TRBJ2-7, with 14 positions matching TRBD2. The CDR3 loop spans 15 amino acids. V lost 6 bases to trimming and J lost 4 bases; unmatched junction nucleotides: 5. Germline V gene lookup returns CDR1 MNHNS and CDR2 SASEGT. The chain's CDR3 is CASRAGLAGVYEQYF. DNA of the CDR3: TGTGCCAGCAGGGCGGGACTAGCGGGAGTTTACGAGCAGTACTTC.

This chain joins TRBV20-1 and TRBJ2-5, with D possibly matching TRBD2 (5 bases). The germline CDR1 and CDR2 sequences are DFQATT and SNEGSKA (reference sequence). Trimming stripped 6 bases from V and 5 bases from J, with 10 bases between. The length of the CDR3 is 11 residues. The DNA for the CDR3 is TGCAGTGCCGCTGGAGGCGAGACCCAGTACTTC. Protein: CSAAGGETQYF.

The chain combines TRBV5-6 with TRBJ2-2; TRBD2 matches at 11 bases. The length of the CDR3 is 16 residues. Germline CDR1 is SGHDT and CDR2 is YYEEEE. The ends lost 1 base at V and 6 bases at J; junction bases unmatched: 5. In DNA, the CDR3 is TGTGCCAGCAGCTTGATAGCGGGAGGGCCCCCCGGGGAGCTGTTTTTT. Its translation: CASSLIAGGPPGELFF. The whole variable domain, filled in from reference TRBV5-6 and TRBJ2-2, reads DAGVTQSPTHLIKTRGQQVTLRCSPKSGHDTVSWYQQALGQGPQFIFQYYEEEERQRGNFPDRFSGHQFPNYSSELNVNALLLGDSALYLCASSLIAGGPPGELFFGEGSRLTVL.

The chain joins TRBV7-3 to TRBJ2-5, with 8 bases identical to TRBD1. The CDR3 runs 14 residues. The V gene's germline CDR1 is SGHTA and CDR2 FQGTGA. V was pared by 2 bases and J by 3 bases, with 2 bases of the junction left unmatched. Here the CDR3 DNA reads TGTGCCAGCAGCTTAGGGGACAGGAAAGAGACCCAGTACTTC. It codes for CASSLGDRKETQYF.

This chain connects TRBV11-1 to TRBJ1-2; tentative D call: TRBD1 (5 bases). The germline gives CDR1 SGHAT, CDR2 FQDESV (reference sequence). The V end lost 5 bases, the J end lost 6 bases, and 13 bases lay between the germline ends. This CDR3 spans 13 amino acids. The CDR3 region is CASSHTGIHGYTF. The CDR3 DNA reads as TGTGCCAGCAGCCATACAGGAATTCATGGCTACACCTTC.

The chain employs TRBV7-3 and TRBJ2-3, with D possibly being TRBD1 (6 bases). Between the trimmed V and J ends, which lost 5 bases and 8 bases, there was a span of 11 bases. This CDR3 contains 12 residues. Per germline, CDR1 SGHTA and CDR2 FQGTGA. The CDR3 spells CASSTEDSTQYF. The CDR3 nucleotides are TGTGCCAGCAGCACCGAGGACAGTACGCAGTATTTT.

The CDR3 region has the DNA TGTGCCAGCAGCCTCGGACAGGTAGAGGGTGAGCAGTTCTTC. It yields the protein CASSLGQVEGEQFF. The rearrangement uses TRBV11-2 and TRBJ2-1, with 7 nucleotides matching TRBD1. CDR1 is SGHAT and CDR2 is FQNNGV in the germline V gene. The length of the CDR3 is 14 residues. V lost 5 bases, J lost 9 bases, and 10 bases stayed unmatched.

The chain recombines TRBV4-2 with TRBJ2-1, with a weak D call TRBD2 (6 bases). With 0 bases removed from V and 9 bases from J, the gap between germline ends came to 24 bases. CDR3 size: 18 residues. The V gene's germline CDR1 is LGHNA and CDR2 YNFKEQ. The CDR3 sequence is CASSQDSVGTAPDLEQFF. As DNA, the CDR3 is TGTGCCAGCAGCCAAGATTCGGTTGGGACTGCCCCGGATCTTGAGCAGTTCTTC.

The V call is TRBV5-4, the J call TRBJ1-2; maybe TRBD1 (6 bases). Trimming stripped 4 bases from V and 4 bases from J, with 17 bases between. This CDR3 has 15 amino acids. Germline CDR1 reads SGHNT; CDR2 reads YYREEE (reference sequence). CDR3 sequence reads: CASSSPGGRLYGYTF. CDR3 sequence (DNA): TGTGCCAGCAGCAGCCCGGGGGGGCGACTCTATGGCTACACCTTC. The full variable domain, rest sourced from reference TRBV5-4 and TRBJ1-2, is ETGVTQSPTHLIKTRGQQVTLRCSSQSGHNTVSWYQQALGQGPQFIFQYYREEENGRGNFPPRFSGLQFPNYSSELNVNALELDDSALYLCASSSPGGRLYGYTFGSGTRLTVV.

This clone appeared once. This sequence joins TRBV5-1 and TRBJ1-1; 7 bases line up with TRBD1. Germline trimming cut 5 bases from V and 3 bases from J; bases unmatched to any gene: 4. Germline loops: CDR1 SGHRS, CDR2 YFSETQ. This CDR3 contains 13 residues. Here the CDR3 reads CASREQGYTEAFF. In DNA, the CDR3 is TGCGCCAGCAGAGAACAGGGGTACACTGAAGCTTTCTTT. Combining the CDR3 with reference TRBV5-1 and TRBJ1-1 gives the whole variable domain KAGVTQTPRYLIKTRGQQVTLSCSPISGHRSVSWYQQTPGQGLQFLFEYFSETQRNKGNFPGRFSGRQFSNSRSEMNVSTLELGDSALYLCASREQGYTEAFFGQGTRLTVV.

The rearrangement uses TRBV11-2 and TRBJ1-1; D gene uncertain. Trimming removed 0 bases from V and 3 bases from J, with 5 bases in between. This CDR3 spans 13 amino acids. CDR1 is SGHAT and CDR2 is FQNNGV in the germline V gene. CDR3 loop: CASSLDSDTEAFF. The CDR3 DNA reads TGTGCCAGCAGCTTAGATTCGGACACTGAAGCTTTCTTT.

In its sample, this clone is medium-sized. J is TRBJ1-1 and V is TRBV5-1; D remains unclear. Trimming pared 0 bases from V and 1 base from J, leaving 7 bases between. The CDR3 length is 14 residues. Germline V lookup: CDR1 SGHRS, CDR2 YFSETQ. The CDR3 loop is CASSLDDGNTEAFF. The DNA of the CDR3 is TGCGCCAGCAGCTTGGATGACGGGAACACTGAAGCTTTCTTT.

This clone appeared a single time. The chain recombines TRBV6-5 with TRBJ1-6, with 8 bases identical to TRBD1. CDR3 length: 13 residues. J lost 9 bases, V lost 8 bases, and 6 bases had no gene match. The V gene's germline CDR1 is MNHEY and CDR2 SVGAGI. In DNA form, the CDR3 reads TGTGCCAGCGCGGACAGGGTGGGTTCACCCCTCCACTTT. Residues: CASADRVGSPLHF.

The chain carries TRBV4-3 and TRBJ1-4; D gene ambiguous. Looked up from germline, CDR1 is LGHNA and CDR2 is YSLEER. The CDR3 runs to 13 residues. Deletions cut 2 bases from V and 8 bases from J, with 9 bases between. This CDR3 is CASSQWFREKLFF. The CDR3 DNA reads as TGCGCCAGCAGCCAATGGTTTCGGGAAAAACTGTTTTTT.

This rearrangement joins TRBV4-1 to TRBJ1-1; D is uncertain. The CDR3 has 15 amino acids. Germline V gene data show CDR1 as MGHRA and CDR2 as YSYEKL. The V gene lost 3 bases and the J gene lost 3 bases, with 14 bases spanning the gap. The CDR3 DNA sequence: TGCGCCAGCAGCCACCTCTTCAGGTCTGACACTGAAGCTTTCTTT. It specifies CASSHLFRSDTEAFF.

This chain connects TRBV2 to TRBJ1-5, with D tentatively TRBD1 (5 bases). V was clipped by 3 bases and J by 0 bases, with 15 bases between them. The germline V gene encodes CDR1 SNHLY and CDR2 FYNNEI. The CDR3 runs to 17 residues. CDR3 loop: CASSEGQGGYSNQPQHF. The CDR3 coding sequence is TGTGCCAGCAGTGAGGGGCAGGGAGGTTATAGCAATCAGCCCCAGCATTTT. Drawing the rest from reference TRBV2 and TRBJ1-5, the complete variable domain is EPEVTQTPSHQVTQMGQEVILRCVPISNHLYFYWYRQILGQKVEFLVSFYNNEISEKSEIFDDQFSVERPDGSNFTLKIRSTKLEDSAMYFCASSEGQGGYSNQPQHFGDGTRLSIL.

The chain links TRBV19 to TRBJ1-2; D is possibly TRBD1 (6 bases). Germline assignment: CDR1 LNHDA and CDR2 SQIVND (reference sequence). CDR3 length: 13 amino acids. V lost 6 bases and J 4 bases, leaving 12 bases between the germline ends. The CDR3 coding sequence is TGTGCCAGTAGCCCAGGGGATAGCTATGGCTACACCTTC. It specifies CASSPGDSYGYTF.

This clone was counted once. V and J are TRBV7-9 and TRBJ2-7; 7 nucleotides line up with TRBD1. The J segment lost 4 bases and the V segment lost 4 bases, leaving 7 bases of the junction unmatched. The CDR3 sequence is 14 residues long. In germline, CDR1 is SEHNR, CDR2 FQNEAQ (reference sequence). The CDR3 bases are TGTGCCAGCAGCTCCGGGACAGCCGGATACGAGCAGTACTTC. This encodes CASSSGTAGYEQYF. Full variable domain (remainder filled in from reference TRBV7-9 and TRBJ2-7): DTGVSQNPRHKITKRGQNVTFRCDPISEHNRLYWYRQTLGQGPEFLTYFQNEAQLEKSRLLSDRFSAERPKGSFSTLEIQRTEQGDSAMYLCASSSGTAGYEQYFGPGTRLTVT.

V gene TRBV9 combines with J gene TRBJ1-2; a weak D match, TRBD1 (5 bases). V was cut by 2 bases and J by 6 bases, with 23 bases left in between. The CDR3 runs 17 residues. The germline V gene has CDR1 SGDLS and CDR2 YYNGEE. The CDR3 loop reads CASSVSDSRSRGDGYTF. In DNA, the CDR3 is TGTGCCAGCAGCGTCTCAGACAGCCGCTCTCGAGGAGATGGCTACACCTTC.

In the case of this clone: The junction and the germline gene differ at one end; a read error may be behind it. The J gene is TRBJ1-1, the V gene TRBV4-2; D is uncertain. Germline V gene sequence: CDR1 LGHNA, CDR2 YNFKEQ. The CDR3 consists of 14 residues. Written as DNA, the CDR3 is TGTGCCAGCAGCCAAGGGCTGACGGCCCCGGATCGAATCTTT. Its protein product is CASSQGLTAPDRIF.

This sequence joins TRBV18 and TRBJ2-5; tentative D call: TRBD1 (5 bases). From germline, CDR1 is KGHSH and CDR2 LQKENI. This CDR3 is 14 amino acids long. V lost 3 bases and J 5 bases, leaving 13 bases between the germline ends. The CDR3 region is CASSPQGSRETQYF. The CDR3, as DNA: TGTGCCAGCTCACCCCAGGGTTCAAGGGAGACCCAGTACTTC.

This chain connects TRBV5-5 to TRBJ1-2; perhaps TRBD1 as D (5 bases). From germline, CDR1 is SGHKS and CDR2 YYEKEE (reference sequence). This CDR3 is built from 13 residues. V was pared by 2 bases and J by 4 bases, with 9 bases between. The CDR3 protein is CASSLDRLYGYTF. CDR3 coding DNA: TGTGCCAGCAGCTTAGACAGACTCTATGGCTACACCTTC.

V gene TRBV6-6 combines with J gene TRBJ2-7; 7 bases match TRBD2. Germline loops: CDR1 MNHNY, CDR2 SVGAGI (reference sequence). V lost 6 bases, J lost 4 bases, and 12 bases stayed unmatched. This CDR3 contains 15 residues. The CDR3 DNA follows: TGTGCCAGCAGCAGATCTAGCGGAAAAGCTTACGAGCAGTACTTC. Translating it yields CASSRSSGKAYEQYF.

Sample share makes this clone medium-sized. This rearrangement joins TRBV7-9 to TRBJ2-1, with 12 bases fitting TRBD2. The V gene's germline CDR1 is SEHNR and CDR2 FQNEAQ (reference sequence). The CDR3 is 18 residues long. V lost 5 bases and J lost 9; bases outside the gene matches: 17. The CDR3 DNA reads TGTGCCAGCAGCATAAACCCTCAGACTAGCGGGAGATGGGCTGAGCAGTTCTTC. It translates to CASSINPQTSGRWAEQFF.